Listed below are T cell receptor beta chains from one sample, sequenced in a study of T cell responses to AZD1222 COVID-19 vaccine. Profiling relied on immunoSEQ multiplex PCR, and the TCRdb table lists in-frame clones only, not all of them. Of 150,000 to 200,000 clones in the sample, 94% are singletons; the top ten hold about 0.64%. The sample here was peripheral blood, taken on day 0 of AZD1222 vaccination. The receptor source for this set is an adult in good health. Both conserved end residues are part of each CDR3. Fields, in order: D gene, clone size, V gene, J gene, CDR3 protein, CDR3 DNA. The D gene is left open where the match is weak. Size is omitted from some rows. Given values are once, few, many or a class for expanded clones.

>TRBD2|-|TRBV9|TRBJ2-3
CASSVSGSDTQYF
TGTGCCAGCAGCGTGAGCGGGAGCGATACGCAGTATTTT
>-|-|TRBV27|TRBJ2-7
CASSYGVSYEQYF
TGTGCCAGCTCCTATGGGGTTTCCTACGAGCAGTACTTC
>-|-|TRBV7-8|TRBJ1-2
CASSLRTQPRGTHGYTF
TGTGCCAGCAGCTTACGCACACAACCTCGGGGGACACATGGCTACACCTTC
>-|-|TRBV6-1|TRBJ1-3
CASSEASLGSGNTIYF
TGTGCCAGCAGTGAAGCGAGTCTGGGATCTGGAAACACCATATATTTT
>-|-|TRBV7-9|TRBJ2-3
CASSLVQGDTQYF
TGTGCCAGCAGCTTAGTTCAGGGAGATACGCAGTATTTT
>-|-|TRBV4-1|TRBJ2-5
CASSPRLWETQYF
TGCGCCAGCAGCCCCCGGTTGTGGGAGACCCAGTACTTC
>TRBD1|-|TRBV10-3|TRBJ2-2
CAIGSDRAAGELFF
TGTGCCATCGGGTCGGACAGGGCGGCCGGGGAGCTGTTTTTT
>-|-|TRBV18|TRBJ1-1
CASSPRGGETEAFF
TGTGCCAGCTCACCCCGAGGGGGGGAGACTGAAGCTTTCTTT
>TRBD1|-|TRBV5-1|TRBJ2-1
CASSPGQGNYNEQFF
TGCGCCAGCAGCCCCGGACAGGGGAACTACAATGAGCAGTTCTTC
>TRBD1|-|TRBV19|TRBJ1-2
CASSNSGTDYGYTF
TGTGCCAGTAGTAATAGTGGGACAGACTATGGCTACACCTTC
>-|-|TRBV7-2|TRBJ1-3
CASSLWGTGNTIYF
TGTGCCAGCAGCTTATGGGGAACCGGAAACACCATATATTTT
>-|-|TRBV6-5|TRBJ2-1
CASIRLGLQGREQFF
TGTGCCAGCATCCGTTTAGGACTCCAGGGTCGTGAGCAGTTCTTC
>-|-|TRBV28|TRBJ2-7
CASSSSPYEQYF
TGTGCCAGCAGTTCGTCCCCGTACGAGCAGTACTTC
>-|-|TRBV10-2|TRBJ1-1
CASSTAVGRNTEAFF
TGCGCCAGCAGTACCGCCGTGGGAAGGAACACTGAAGCTTTCTTT
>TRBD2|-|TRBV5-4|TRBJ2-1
CASSPETSGYNEQFF
TGTGCCAGCAGCCCTGAGACTAGCGGATACAATGAGCAGTTCTTC
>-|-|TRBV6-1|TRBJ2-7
CASSERTGSEQYF
TGTGCCAGCAGTGAAAGAACAGGGTCCGAGCAGTACTTC
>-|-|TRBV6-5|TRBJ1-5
CASSYSGSQPQHF
TGTGCCAGCAGTTACTCGGGGAGTCAGCCCCAGCATTTT
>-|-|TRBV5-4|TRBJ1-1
CASSSSRGLNTEAFF
TGTGCCAGCAGCTCTAGTCGGGGGCTGAACACTGAAGCTTTCTTT
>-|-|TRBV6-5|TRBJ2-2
CASSGRVAGELFF
TGTGCCAGCAGCGGGAGAGTAGCCGGGGAGCTGTTTTTT
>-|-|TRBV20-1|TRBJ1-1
CSAQLTTEAFF
TGCAGTGCCCAGTTGACCACTGAAGCTTTCTTT
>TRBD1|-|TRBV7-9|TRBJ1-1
CASNRLGTGGPLEAFF
TGTGCCAGCAACCGCTTAGGTACAGGGGGTCCCCTTGAAGCTTTCTTT
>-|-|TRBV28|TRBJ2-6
CASSQGVAGANVLTF
TGTGCCAGCAGCCAAGGGGTGGCTGGGGCCAACGTCCTGACTTTC
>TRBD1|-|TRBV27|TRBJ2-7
CASQGQGRLTSYEQYF
TGTGCCAGCCAAGGACAGGGGCGCCTAACTTCCTACGAGCAGTACTTC
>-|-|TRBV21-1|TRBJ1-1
CASSKNTEAFF
TGTGCCAGCAGCAAAAACACTGAAGCTTTCTTT
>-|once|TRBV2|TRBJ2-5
CASSDGGTQYF
TGTGCCAGCAGTGATGGGGGGACCCAGTACTTC
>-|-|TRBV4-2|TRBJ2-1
CASSQDGRNEQFF
TGTGCCAGCAGCCAAGATGGGAGAAATGAGCAGTTCTTC
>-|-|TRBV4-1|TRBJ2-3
CASSTGTDTQYF
TGCGCCAGCAGTACAGGGACAGATACGCAGTATTTT
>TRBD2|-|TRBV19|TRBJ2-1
CASSPQSSGWRTYNEQFF
TGTGCCAGTAGTCCCCAATCTAGCGGTTGGCGGACCTACAATGAGCAGTTCTTC
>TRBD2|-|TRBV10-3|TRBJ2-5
CAISEGPAGVQWVETQYF
TGTGCCATCAGTGAGGGGCCAGCGGGAGTTCAATGGGTGGAGACCCAGTACTTC
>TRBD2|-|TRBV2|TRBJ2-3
CASSPSGRGAQYF
TGTGCCAGCAGCCCCAGCGGGAGAGGTGCGCAGTATTTT
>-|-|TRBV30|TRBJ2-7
CAWSVPRAASYEQYF
TGTGCCTGGAGTGTACCGAGAGCGGCCTCTTACGAGCAGTACTTC
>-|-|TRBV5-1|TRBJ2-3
CASSFPSGTDTQYF
TGCGCCAGCAGCTTCCCTAGCGGCACAGATACGCAGTATTTT
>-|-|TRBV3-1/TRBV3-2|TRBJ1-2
CASRPHRDLGIYGYTF
TGTGCCAGCAGGCCTCACCGGGACCTGGGCATCTATGGCTACACCTTC
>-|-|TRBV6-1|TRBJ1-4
CASSERGRTNEKLFF
TGTGCCAGCAGTGAGAGGGGGAGGACTAATGAAAAACTGTTTTTT
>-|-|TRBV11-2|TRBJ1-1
CASSLDYAGLANTEAFF
TGTGCCAGCAGCTTAGATTACGCAGGGCTAGCGAACACTGAAGCTTTCTTT
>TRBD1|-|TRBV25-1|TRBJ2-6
CASSDFTGANSGANVLTF
TGTGCCAGCAGTGATTTTACAGGGGCGAACTCTGGGGCCAACGTCCTGACTTTC
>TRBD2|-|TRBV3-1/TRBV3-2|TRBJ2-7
CASSRGTRIYEQYF
TGTGCCAGCAGCCGAGGGACTAGAATCTACGAGCAGTACTTC
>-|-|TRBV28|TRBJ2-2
CASSSSTGDTGELFF
TGTGCCAGCAGTTCATCGACAGGAGACACCGGGGAGCTGTTTTTT
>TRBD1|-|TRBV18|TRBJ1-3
CASSLGTDLYTIYF
TGTGCCAGCTCACTGGGGACAGATCTTTATACCATATATTTT
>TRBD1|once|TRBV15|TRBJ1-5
CATAAEQGAGQPQHF
TGTGCCACCGCTGCGGAACAGGGGGCCGGTCAGCCCCAGCATTTT
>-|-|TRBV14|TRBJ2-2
CASGRDLTGELFF
TGTGCCAGCGGGAGAGACCTCACCGGGGAGCTGTTTTTT
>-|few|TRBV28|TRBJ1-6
CASSLTAVRSPLHF
TGTGCCAGCAGTTTAACCGCAGTCCGTTCACCCCTCCACTTT
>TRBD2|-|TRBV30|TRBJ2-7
CAWSVGLAGYEQYF
TGTGCCTGGAGTGTAGGACTAGCGGGTTACGAGCAGTACTTC
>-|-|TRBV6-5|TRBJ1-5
CAREGDDQPQHF
TGTGCCAGGGAGGGGGATGATCAGCCCCAGCATTTT
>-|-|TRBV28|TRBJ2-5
CASSSYREQKETQYF
TGTGCCAGCAGTTCGTACCGTGAGCAAAAAGAGACCCAGTACTTC
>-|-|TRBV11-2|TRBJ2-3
CASSLLRFFTDTQYF
TGTGCCAGCAGCTTACTGCGGTTCTTCACAGATACGCAGTATTTT
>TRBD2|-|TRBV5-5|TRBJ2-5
CASSEGLAATLQGAQYF
TGTGCCAGCAGCGAGGGACTAGCGGCAACCCTACAGGGGGCCCAGTACTTC
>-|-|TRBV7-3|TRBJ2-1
CASSFGLKDNEQFF
TGTGCCAGCAGCTTCGGCCTTAAAGACAATGAGCAGTTCTTC
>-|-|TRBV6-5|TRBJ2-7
CASSQRGYEQYF
TGTGCCAGCAGCCAGCGAGGGTACGAGCAGTACTTC